These 27 T cell receptor beta chains were all obtained from the same sample, sequenced in a study of blood T cells in healthy people across ages. Sample-barcoded 5' priming and a J-beta primer mix drove a second PCR of about 6 to 12 cycles. From the 5' RACE reads, TCRdb called clonotypes with MiXCR, one entry per CDR3 protein. The table lists about 580,000 distinct CDR3 sequences, roughly 48% of them singletons. Sequenced material: blood. Source of these receptors: a man aged 80 or over in good health.

This clonotype was detected a few times. Here the CDR3 DNA reads TGCAGTGCTCCCCCTGACCGGGAGCCCCACAATGAGCAGTTCTTC. Encoded protein: CSAPPDREPHNEQFF. The rearrangement uses TRBV20-1 and TRBJ2-1; D might be TRBD2 (6 bases). The CDR3 spans 15 residues. Trimming took off 5 bases at V and 5 bases at J, with 19 bases between the two ends. CDR1 is DFQATT and CDR2 is SNEGSKA in the germline V gene (reference sequence).

The chain carries TRBV28 and TRBJ1-2; 8 nucleotides match TRBD1. Germline V gives CDR1 MDHEN, CDR2 SYDVKM. The trim removed 5 bases at V and 4 bases at J, leaving 9 bases unmatched. The CDR3 runs to 15 residues. In DNA form, the CDR3 reads TGTGCCAGCAGTCCCCGGGACAGGATTAGCTATGGCTACACCTTC. The encoded protein is CASSPRDRISYGYTF.

As to this clonotype: Being one base from a much bigger clone, this may be a read error. This sequence joins TRBV6-6 and TRBJ1-5, with TRBD1 matching over 7 bases. The CDR3 loop spans 15 amino acids. CDR1 is MNHNY and CDR2 is SVGAGI in the germline V gene (reference sequence). The CDR3 sequence: CVSSYAPDRDQPQHF. The CDR3 nucleotides are TGTGTCAGCAGTTACGCCCCTGACAGGGACCAGCCCCAGCATTTT.

To note about this clonotype: A much bigger clone sits one base away, suggesting this may be a read error. CDR3 DNA sequence: TGTGCCAGCAGCGACAGCGGGGGGTTATACAATGAGCGGTTCTTC. Its protein product is CASSDSGGLYNERFF. The rearrangement uses TRBV6-6 and TRBJ2-1, with 9 nucleotides matching TRBD2. The CDR3 extends over 15 amino acids. The V gene's germline CDR1 is MNHNY and CDR2 SVGAGI (reference sequence).

J is TRBJ2-1 and V is TRBV29-1; 9 positions agree with TRBD2. Germline V lookup: CDR1 SQVTM, CDR2 ANQGSEA. The CDR3 runs to 11 residues. The trim removed 3 bases at V and 12 bases at J, leaving 3 bases unmatched. The CDR3 is CSVEGTSRQFF. For the CDR3, the DNA is TGCAGCGTTGAGGGGACTAGCCGGCAGTTCTTC.

V is TRBV29-1 and J is TRBJ2-3; no clear D gene. The CDR3 is made up of 14 amino acids. Trimming took off 3 bases at V and 2 bases at J, with 12 bases between the two ends. Germline CDR1 reads SQVTM; CDR2 reads ANQGSEA. The CDR3 sequence: CSVESSTNTDTQYF. CDR3 coding DNA: TGCAGCGTTGAGTCCAGCACTAACACAGATACGCAGTATTTT.

The CDR3 spells CASVWPPNTEAFF. The DNA of the CDR3 is TGTGCCAGCGTTTGGCCCCCGAACACTGAAGCTTTCTTT. This chain connects TRBV6-2 or TRBV6-3 to TRBJ1-1; unclear D gene. CDR3 length: 13 amino acids. Looked up from germline, CDR1 is MNHEY and CDR2 is SVGEGT. Trimming cost V 8 bases and J 1 base, with 11 bases left between them.

This clonotype was seen only a few times. This sequence joins TRBV6-6 and TRBJ2-2, with D perhaps assigned TRBD1 or TRBD2 (5 bases each). The ends were cut back, 4 bases at V and 0 bases at J, with 15 bases in the middle. Germline loops: CDR1 MNHNY, CDR2 SVGAGI (reference sequence). The CDR3 totals 17 residues. In nucleotides, the CDR3 is TGTGCCAGCAGTTCCTCCGGGGCCCACTCGAACACCGGGGAGCTGTTTTTT. Protein product: CASSSSGAHSNTGELFF.

This clonotype appeared once. The chain links TRBV4-2 to TRBJ2-3; no clear D gene. This CDR3 has 19 residues. The germline gives CDR1 LGHNA, CDR2 YNFKEQ. Trimming took 0 bases from V and 3 from J, leaving 22 bases between them. The CDR3: CASSQDLGNRERSTDTQYF. The CDR3 DNA follows: TGTGCCAGCAGCCAAGATCTGGGGAATAGGGAAAGGAGTACAGATACGCAGTATTTT.

The rearrangement links TRBV7-2 to TRBJ2-7; 7 bases fit TRBD1. Germline V lookup: CDR1 SGHTA, CDR2 FQGNSA. The V segment lost 5 bases and the J segment 8 bases; nucleotides outside the gene matches: 9. The CDR3 consists of 13 residues. As DNA, the CDR3 is TGTGCCAGCAGCGACAGGGTGGGCGTTCAGCAGTACTTC. It encodes CASSDRVGVQQYF. Looking up the rest from reference TRBV7-2 and TRBJ2-7 gives the full variable domain: GAGVSQSPSNKVTEKGKDVELRCDPISGHTALYWYRQSLGQGLEFLIYFQGNSAPDKSGLPSDRFSAERTGGSVSTLTIQRTQQEDSAVYLCASSDRVGVQQYFGPGTRLTVT.

This clonotype was counted only a few times. J is TRBJ1-2 and V is TRBV3-1, with D perhaps TRBD1 (6 bases). The germline CDR1 and CDR2 sequences are LGHDT and YNNKEL (reference sequence). The CDR3 length is 14 residues. The germline V and J ends were trimmed by 7 bases and 8 bases, with 20 bases remaining between them. CDR3 sequence (DNA): TGTGCCAGCACCGACAGGTCTCATGAGAACGGCTACACCTTC. Translated: CASTDRSHENGYTF.

The genes are TRBV12-3 or TRBV12-4 and TRBJ2-5; a possible D gene is TRBD1 (6 bases). The CDR3 loop spans 14 amino acids. Trimming left V 2 bases short and J 3 bases short, with 10 bases between. The CDR3 DNA sequence: TGTGCCAGCAGTTTACCAGGGGTGGAAGAGACCCAGTACTTC. Amino acids: CASSLPGVEETQYF.

The rearrangement links TRBV2 to TRBJ2-1; D is possibly TRBD2 (5 bases). This CDR3 spans 16 amino acids. Germline V gene sequence: CDR1 SNHLY, CDR2 FYNNEI. The V gene lost 6 bases and the J gene lost 6 bases, with 21 bases spanning the gap. The CDR3 nucleotides are TGTGCCAGCAGGATCCCCCGGACCACGCGGGTCAATGAGCAGTTCTTC. Translating it yields CASRIPRTTRVNEQFF.

The rearrangement joins TRBV4-1 to TRBJ2-5, with TRBD2 identical over 10 bases. This CDR3 has 17 amino acids. Germline V gene data show CDR1 as MGHRA and CDR2 as YSYEKL. V lost 0 bases to trimming and J lost 3 bases; unmatched junction nucleotides: 7. CDR3 protein: CASSQEGLAGAEETQYF. The CDR3 region has the DNA TGCGCCAGCAGCCAAGAAGGGCTAGCGGGGGCCGAAGAGACCCAGTACTTC.

The chain is built from TRBV9 and TRBJ2-3; 7 bases are a match to TRBD1. J lost 4 bases, V lost 4 bases, and 6 bases had no gene match. Looked up from germline, CDR1 is SGDLS and CDR2 is YYNGEE. The CDR3 has 14 residues. The CDR3 loop is CASSPRGWADTQYF. The DNA of the CDR3 is TGTGCCAGCAGCCCCAGGGGGTGGGCAGATACGCAGTATTTT.

In its sample, this clonotype was seen once. The chain joins TRBV14 to TRBJ2-7; D remains ambiguous. CDR1 is SGHDN and CDR2 is FVKESK in the germline V gene. This CDR3 has 14 residues. Trimming stripped 0 bases from V and 12 bases from J, with 18 bases between. The CDR3 loop reads CASSQDYNQETLYF. The CDR3 region has the DNA TGTGCCAGCAGCCAAGACTATAACCAAGAGACCCTGTACTTC.

Here the CDR3 reads CASSLEADRETQYF. In DNA, the CDR3 is TGCGCCAGCAGCTTGGAGGCAGACAGGGAGACCCAGTACTTC. The rearrangement links TRBV5-1 to TRBJ2-5, with a tentative D call TRBD1 (6 bases). Trimming stripped 0 bases from V and 5 bases from J, with 11 bases between. The CDR3 is made up of 14 amino acids. CDR1 SGHRS and CDR2 YFSETQ come from the germline V gene. The variable domain in full, completed from reference TRBV5-1 and TRBJ2-5, reads KAGVTQTPRYLIKTRGQQVTLSCSPISGHRSVSWYQQTPGQGLQFLFEYFSETQRNKGNFPGRFSGRQFSNSRSEMNVSTLELGDSALYLCASSLEADRETQYFGPGTRLLVL.

This rearrangement joins TRBV9 to TRBJ2-1; D possibly matches TRBD1 or TRBD2 (6 bases each). This CDR3 is 14 amino acids long. Germline-derived CDR1 and CDR2 are SGDLS and YYNGEE. V was pared by 0 bases and J by 8 bases, with 12 bases between. CDR3 sequence: CASSVEGEADEQFF. The CDR3 DNA reads TGTGCCAGCAGCGTAGAGGGGGAGGCGGATGAGCAGTTCTTC. The full variable domain, in which reference TRBV9 and TRBJ2-1 provide the parts outside the CDR3, is DSGVTQTPKHLITATGQRVTLRCSPRSGDLSVYWYQQSLDQGLQFLIQYYNGEERAKGNILERFSAQQFPDLHSELNLSSLELGDSALYFCASSVEGEADEQFFGPGTRLTVL.

With respect to this clonotype: One end of the junction varies from germline; a read error may be responsible. V and J are TRBV7-7 and TRBJ2-7; TRBD1 matches at 8 bases. CDR1 and CDR2 (germline): SSHAT, FNYEAQ (reference sequence). The CDR3 contains 16 residues. CDR3 nucleotide sequence: TGTGCTAGCAGCCCGGGGACAGGTGGAATATCCTACGAGCAGTACTTC. Amino acid sequence: CASSPGTGGISYEQYF.

The rearrangement uses TRBV6-6 and TRBJ1-2; 9 bases match TRBD1. V dropped 5 bases and J dropped 8; count of bases not matched to a gene: 12. The CDR3 is made up of 15 amino acids. The germline CDR1 and CDR2 sequences are MNHNY and SVGAGI (reference sequence). CDR3 loop: CASSNRDRVAEGYTF. DNA of the CDR3: TGTGCCAGCAGTAACCGGGACAGGGTAGCCGAGGGCTACACCTTC.

This clonotype showed up many times. The chain is built from TRBV7-9 and TRBJ1-4; the D is unclear. Trimming pared 1 base from V and 8 bases from J, leaving 8 bases between. Germline CDR1 and CDR2: SEHNR and FQNEAQ (reference sequence). The CDR3 runs to 13 residues. CDR3 loop: CASSLGVTEKLFF. The CDR3 DNA reads TGTGCCAGCAGCTTAGGTGTCACCGAAAAACTGTTTTTT.

The V call is TRBV29-1, the J call TRBJ1-2; TRBD1 matches 7 bases. CDR1 is SQVTM, CDR2 ANQGSEA, per germline. The CDR3 sequence is 12 residues long. The junction had 7 bases not matched to a gene; V was cut back by 4 bases and J by 8 bases. The CDR3 region is CSVGQGVGGYTF. Written as DNA, the CDR3 is TGCAGCGTTGGGCAGGGGGTCGGGGGCTACACCTTC.

This clonotype occurred once. The V and J genes are TRBV5-1 and TRBJ2-3; no firm D call. CDR1 is SGHRS and CDR2 is YFSETQ in the germline V gene. CDR3 length: 16 residues. The ends were cut back, 4 bases at V and 0 bases at J, with 15 bases in the middle. The chain's CDR3 is CASSLDGSLSTDTQYF. Here the CDR3 DNA reads TGCGCCAGCAGCCTGGACGGAAGTCTTAGCACAGATACGCAGTATTTT.

This clonotype was counted between two and nine times. The chain has TRBV9 and TRBJ2-5; D is possibly TRBD1 (6 bases). The V end was cut by 4 bases, the J end by 1 base, with 14 bases between. Per the germline V gene, CDR1 is SGDLS and CDR2 is YYNGEE. The CDR3 is 15 residues long. The CDR3: CASSSVTGPQETQYF. DNA of the CDR3: TGTGCCAGCAGCTCTGTGACAGGACCCCAAGAGACCCAGTACTTC.

The chain recombines TRBV7-9 with TRBJ2-5, with D perhaps matching TRBD1 (6 bases). From germline, CDR1 is SEHNR and CDR2 FQNEAQ (reference sequence). The CDR3 is 16 residues long. V dropped 11 bases and J dropped 11 bases, with 33 bases sitting between them. Here the CDR3 DNA reads TGTGCCTCCTCAACTTACGGGACATCCTCCTACAATGAGCAGTACTTC. It yields the protein CASSTYGTSSYNEQYF.

Here the CDR3 reads CASSLSDREGNTIYF. The CDR3, as DNA: TGTGCCAGCAGCTTATCGGACAGGGAAGGAAACACCATATATTTT. The genes are TRBV12-3 or TRBV12-4 and TRBJ1-3, with TRBD1 matching 8 bases. CDR3 length equals 15 residues. Germline trimming cut 6 bases from V and 4 bases from J; bases unmatched to any gene: 8.

The chain carries TRBV7-2 and TRBJ2-5, with TRBD1 matching over 7 bases. The DNA end is more similar to TRBJ2-7, so the J call may be wrong. Per germline, CDR1 SGHTA and CDR2 FQGNSA. CDR3 size: 14 residues. CDR3 sequence (DNA): TGTGCCAGCAGTGTCACCCGGGACAGATACGAGCAGTACTTC. Translating it yields CASSVTRDRYEQYF.